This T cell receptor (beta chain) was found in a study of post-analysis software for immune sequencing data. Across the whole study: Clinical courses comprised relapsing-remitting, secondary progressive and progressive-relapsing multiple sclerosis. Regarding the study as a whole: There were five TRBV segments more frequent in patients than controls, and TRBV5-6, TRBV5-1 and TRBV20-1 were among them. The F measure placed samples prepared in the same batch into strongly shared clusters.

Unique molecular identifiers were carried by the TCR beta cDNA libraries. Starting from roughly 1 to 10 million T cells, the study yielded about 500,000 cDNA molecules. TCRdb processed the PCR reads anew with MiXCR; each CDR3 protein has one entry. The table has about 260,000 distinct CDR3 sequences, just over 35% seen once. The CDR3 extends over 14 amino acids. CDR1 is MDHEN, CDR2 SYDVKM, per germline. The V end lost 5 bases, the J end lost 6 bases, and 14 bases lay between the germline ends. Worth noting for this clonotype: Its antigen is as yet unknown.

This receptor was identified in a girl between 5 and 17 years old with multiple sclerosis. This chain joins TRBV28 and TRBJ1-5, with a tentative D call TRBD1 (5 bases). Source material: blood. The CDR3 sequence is CASSAPGEGQPQHF. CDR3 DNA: TGTGCCAGCAGTGCCCCGGGGGAAGGTCAGCCCCAGCATTTT.